Listed below are T cell receptor beta chains from one sample, sequenced in a study of blood T cell repertoires in COVID-19. Method: immunoSEQ multiplex PCR; TCRdb's copy keeps in-frame clones and lacks some. There are 310,000 or so clones in the sample; just over 85% occur only once, and less than 11% lies in the top ten. The sequenced sample consisted of PBMCs or T cells enriched from blood (not recorded which). These receptor sequences come from a woman between 18 and 30 years old who had recovered from COVID-19. Both conserved end residues are part of each CDR3. Fields, in order: clone size, J gene, V gene, D gene, CDR3 protein, CDR3 DNA. D genes are given only for firm matches. Rows may omit the clone size; those that give it use once, few, many or a size class.

>-|TRBJ1-1|TRBV10-3|-
CAISDQGGVNTEAFF
TGTGCCATCAGTGACCAGGGTGGGGTGAACACTGAAGCTTTCTTT
>-|TRBJ1-5|TRBV21-1|-
CASSPYHRGWNSNQPQHF
TGTGCCAGCAGCCCCTACCACAGGGGGTGGAATAGCAATCAGCCCCAGCATTTT
>-|TRBJ1-1|TRBV11-2|TRBD1
CASSQGSGTGDTEAFF
TGTGCCAGCAGCCAAGGATCCGGGACAGGGGACACTGAAGCTTTCTTT
>-|TRBJ1-1|TRBV4-2|-
CASSREGPGHAMNTEAFF
TGTGCCAGCAGCCGAGAGGGACCGGGACACGCTATGAACACTGAAGCTTTCTTT
>-|TRBJ2-1|TRBV7-9|TRBD1
CASSPPSGTGTYNEQFF
TGTGCCAGCAGCCCCCCCTCCGGGACAGGCACCTACAATGAGCAGTTCTTC
>-|TRBJ1-5|TRBV27|-
CASSRDGLSNQPQHF
TGTGCCAGCAGTCGCGACGGACTTAGCAATCAGCCCCAGCATTTT
>few|TRBJ2-1|TRBV4-2|TRBD2
CASSQDLAGVIEQFF
TGTGCCAGCAGCCAAGATCTAGCGGGAGTGATTGAGCAGTTCTTC
>once|TRBJ1-6|TRBV6-5|TRBD1
CASRDRDSPLHF
TGTGCCAGCAGGGACAGGGATTCACCCCTCCACTTT
>-|TRBJ2-3|TRBV6-1|-
CASSEPGASTDTQYF
TGTGCCAGCAGTGAACCAGGCGCCAGCACAGATACGCAGTATTTT
>-|TRBJ2-5|TRBV11-2|TRBD2
CASSLVWGSGGALLETQYF
TGTGCCAGCAGCTTAGTATGGGGCAGCGGGGGGGCATTGTTGGAGACCCAGTACTTC
>-|TRBJ1-6|TRBV28|-
CASSPRTDSPLHF
TGTGCCAGCAGTCCCCGGACAGATTCACCCCTCCACTTT
>-|TRBJ1-1|TRBV6-5|-
CASSYEGVGNTEAFF
TGTGCCAGCAGTTACGAGGGTGTGGGCAACACTGAAGCTTTCTTT
>-|TRBJ1-4|TRBV7-9|TRBD1
CASSLGPGGAEKLFF
TGTGCCAGCAGCTTAGGCCCAGGGGGCGCTGAAAAACTGTTTTTT
>-|TRBJ2-1|TRBV6-5|TRBD2
CASSPSGGANNEQFF
TGTGCCAGCAGCCCCAGCGGGGGAGCGAACAATGAGCAGTTCTTC
>-|TRBJ2-4|TRBV6-5|-
CASRPVAKNIQYF
TGTGCCAGCAGACCGGTAGCCAAAAACATTCAGTACTTC
>-|TRBJ1-2|TRBV18|-
CASSPGGNYGYTF
TGTGCCAGCTCACCTGGGGGGAACTATGGCTACACCTTC
>-|TRBJ1-1|TRBV10-3|TRBD1
CAITHAAGQGKGTEAFF
TGTGCCATCACCCACGCGGCGGGACAGGGGAAGGGTACTGAAGCTTTCTTT
>-|TRBJ2-7|TRBV11-2|-
CASSLTDADSYEQYF
TGTGCCAGCAGCCTTACCGACGCGGACTCCTACGAGCAGTACTTC
>-|TRBJ2-1|TRBV4-1|-
CASSLVAEGAESSYNEQFF
TGCGCCAGCAGCCTCGTGGCCGAAGGGGCTGAGAGCTCCTACAATGAGCAGTTCTTC
>-|TRBJ1-6|TRBV2|TRBD1
CASTSDREDSPLHF
TGTGCCAGCACTTCGGACAGGGAAGATTCACCCCTCCACTTT
>-|TRBJ1-5|TRBV2|TRBD1
CASSTQGNQPQHF
TGTGCCAGCAGTACACAGGGGAATCAGCCCCAGCATTTT
>-|TRBJ2-5|TRBV5-1|TRBD2
CASSLFLGGQETQYF
TGCGCCAGCAGCTTGTTTCTCGGGGGGCAAGAGACCCAGTACTTC
>-|TRBJ1-2|TRBV11-2|-
CASSSLEGDRANYGYTF
TGTGCCAGCAGCTCGCTCGAGGGAGACCGAGCTAACTATGGCTACACCTTC
>-|TRBJ1-2|TRBV3-1/TRBV3-2|-
CASSPYRVRGSARYTF
TGTGCCAGCAGCCCGTACCGGGTCCGGGGGAGTGCGCGCTACACCTTC
>-|TRBJ2-3|TRBV24-1|TRBD1
CATSDGRTGADTQYF
TGTGCCACCAGTGACGGAAGGACAGGGGCAGATACGCAGTATTTT
>few|TRBJ1-2|TRBV30|-
CAWNGEEGLNYGYTF
TGTGCCTGGAACGGGGAGGAGGGGCTTAACTATGGCTACACCTTC
>-|TRBJ1-2|TRBV4-2|-
CASSRQGRYTF
TGTGCCAGCAGCCGACAAGGCCGCTACACCTTC
>-|TRBJ2-7|TRBV5-4|-
CASSLSQREYEQYF
TGTGCCAGCAGTCTTTCCCAGAGGGAATACGAGCAGTACTTC
>-|TRBJ1-6|TRBV7-6|TRBD1
CASSLAQTTATGGINSPLHF
TGTGCCAGCAGCTTAGCGCAGACTACGGCGACAGGGGGTATCAATTCACCCCTCCACTTT
>-|TRBJ2-3|TRBV18|-
CASSPPSADTQYF
TGTGCCAGCTCACCCCCTAGTGCAGATACGCAGTATTTT
>-|TRBJ2-5|TRBV12-3/TRBV12-4|-
CASSSAGSETQYF
TGTGCCAGCAGTTCGGCGGGATCAGAGACCCAGTACTTC
>few|TRBJ2-2|TRBV7-9|TRBD1
CASSTGEGAGELFF
TGTGCCAGCAGTACAGGGGAAGGGGCCGGGGAGCTGTTTTTT
>-|TRBJ1-1|TRBV9|-
CASSVEDREGYTEAFF
TGTGCCAGCAGCGTAGAGGATAGGGAGGGTTACACTGAAGCTTTCTTT
>-|TRBJ2-5|TRBV4-2|TRBD2
CASSQEGAGALQETQYF
TGTGCCAGCAGCCAAGAGGGAGCGGGGGCCCTACAAGAGACCCAGTACTTC
>-|TRBJ2-7|TRBV5-1|TRBD1
CASSLDARGLDEQYF
TGCGCCAGCAGCTTGGATGCCAGGGGGCTCGACGAGCAGTACTTC
>-|TRBJ2-1|TRBV19|-
CASSIQLADNEQFF
TGTGCCAGTAGTATTCAGCTAGCCGACAATGAGCAGTTCTTC
>-|TRBJ1-1|TRBV28|-
CASRPQLNTEAFF
TGTGCCAGCAGACCACAGCTGAACACTGAAGCTTTCTTT
>-|TRBJ2-7|TRBV23-1|TRBD1
CASSQSGDRVYEQYF
TGCGCCAGCAGTCAATCAGGGGACAGGGTCTACGAGCAGTACTTC
>-|TRBJ1-2|TRBV5-5|-
CASSFSPGASYGYTF
TGTGCCAGCAGCTTTTCCCCAGGCGCAAGCTATGGCTACACCTTC
>-|TRBJ1-6|TRBV15|-
CATSRDRAISLPLHF
TGTGCCACCAGCAGAGACAGGGCCATTAGCCTACCCCTCCACTTT
>-|TRBJ1-1|TRBV11-2|-
CASSMTGPEGAFF
TGTGCCAGCAGCATGACAGGTCCTGAGGGAGCTTTCTTT